These 8 T cell receptor beta chains originate from one sample sequenced in a study of blood T cell repertoires in COVID-19. Clones were read by immunoSEQ multiplex PCR, and TCRdb kept only the in-frame ones, dropping some. The sample has tens of thousands of clones; more than 85% are singletons. Sequencing used peripheral blood. The receptors stem from a man aged 35 to 55 with active COVID-19.

The CDR3 sequence: CATRSLHRGNLLANGYTF. CDR3 coding DNA: TGTGCCACCCGGAGCCTCCACCGGGGAAACCTCTTAGCGAATGGCTACACCTTC. The gene calls are TRBV24-1 and TRBJ1-2; D not certain. Germline assignment: CDR1 KGHDR and CDR2 SFDVKD. Trimming shortened V by 9 bases and J by 6 bases, and 31 bases separated the two germline ends. The CDR3 covers 18 residues.

This sequence joins TRBV15 and TRBJ2-3, with D uncertain. The length of the CDR3 is 16 residues. Deletions cut 3 bases from V and 2 bases from J, with 15 bases between. From germline, CDR1 is LNHNV and CDR2 YYDKDF (reference sequence). As DNA, the CDR3 is TGTGCCACCAGCAGGAGGAAAAGAATGGACACAGATACGCAGTATTTT. Translated, it gives CATSRRKRMDTDTQYF.

The V and J genes are TRBV29-1 and TRBJ2-1; D remains ambiguous. Per the germline V gene, CDR1 is SQVTM and CDR2 is ANQGSEA. The CDR3 has 14 amino acids. The V gene lost 3 bases and the J gene lost 2 bases, with 11 bases spanning the gap. CDR3 protein: CSVDANEAYNEQFF. CDR3 nucleotide sequence: TGCAGCGTTGACGCGAACGAGGCCTACAATGAGCAGTTCTTC.

This clone was seen a single time. The gene calls are TRBV9 and TRBJ1-1; D call uncertain. Germline lookup yields CDR1 SGDLS and CDR2 YYNGEE. Trimming took 0 bases from V and 0 from J, leaving 9 bases between them. The CDR3 spans 15 residues. This CDR3 reads CASSVGGGMNTEAFF. For the CDR3, the DNA is TGTGCCAGCAGCGTAGGGGGAGGGATGAACACTGAAGCTTTCTTT. Together with reference TRBV9 and TRBJ1-1, the CDR3 gives the full variable domain: DSGVTQTPKHLITATGQRVTLRCSPRSGDLSVYWYQQSLDQGLQFLIQYYNGEERAKGNILERFSAQQFPDLHSELNLSSLELGDSALYFCASSVGGGMNTEAFFGQGTRLTVV.

The CDR3 reads CASSFDSSSYEQYF. As DNA, the CDR3 is TGCGCCAGCAGCTTTGATAGTAGCTCCTACGAGCAGTACTTC. The chain links TRBV5-1 to TRBJ2-7; no reliable D call. The V end was cut by 2 bases, the J end by 0 bases, with 9 bases between. CDR3 length equals 14 residues. CDR1 and CDR2 from the germline V gene are SGHRS and YFSETQ. The whole variable domain, filled in from reference TRBV5-1 and TRBJ2-7, reads KAGVTQTPRYLIKTRGQQVTLSCSPISGHRSVSWYQQTPGQGLQFLFEYFSETQRNKGNFPGRFSGRQFSNSRSEMNVSTLELGDSALYLCASSFDSSSYEQYFGPGTRLTVT.

For the CDR3, the DNA is TGTGCCAGCAGCTTGGGACAGGGGAACTACGAGCAGTACTTC. Protein sequence: CASSLGQGNYEQYF. This rearrangement joins TRBV5-4 to TRBJ2-7; TRBD1 matches 8 bases. Trimming took 0 bases from V and 3 from J; bases not matched to a gene: 2. The V gene's germline CDR1 is SGHNT and CDR2 YYREEE (reference sequence). The CDR3 is 14 amino acids.

This chain connects TRBV7-2 to TRBJ2-3; TRBD2 agrees at 8 bases. Germline V lookup: CDR1 SGHTA, CDR2 FQGNSA. The CDR3 is 17 residues long. V was clipped by 0 bases and J by 3 bases; unmatched bases: 8. The CDR3 bases are TGTGCCAGCAGCTTAGCGGGCGGACTAGCAGGGACAGATACGCAGTATTTT. It encodes CASSLAGGLAGTDTQYF.

The chain carries TRBV15 and TRBJ1-2; D is uncertain. There are 13 residues in the CDR3. Germline V gene sequence: CDR1 LNHNV, CDR2 YYDKDF (reference sequence). Trimming removed 0 bases at V and 8 bases at J, with 10 bases between. CDR3 in DNA: TGTGCCACCAGCAGAGATCTCTGGAGAGGCTACACCTTC. Protein: CATSRDLWRGYTF.